What follows are 21 T cell receptor beta chains derived from one specimen sequenced in a study of T cell repertoires in cytomegalovirus infection. Antigen specificity for these receptors is unknown. TCRdb passed the reads through MiXCR, listing each CDR3 protein once. This sample has some 560,000 distinct CDR3 sequences, with about 39% found just once. The sequences come from cultured PBMCs, collected from culture after CMV antigen stimulation. The origin of the receptors is a human donor in good health (CMV status not recorded). Some clones in this sample may be carry-over from other donors' samples.

The gene calls are TRBV7-8 and TRBJ1-2, with D perhaps TRBD1 (6 bases). There are 13 residues in the CDR3. Looked up from germline, CDR1 is SGHVS and CDR2 is FQNEAQ. Between the trimmed V and J ends, which lost 3 bases and 6 bases, there was a span of 11 bases. The CDR3 DNA reads as TGTGCCAGCAGCTTGGGACAAGCCAATGGCTACACCTTC. Amino acids: CASSLGQANGYTF.

The genes are TRBV5-4 and TRBJ2-1; 7 bases match TRBD2. Looked up from germline, CDR1 is SGHNT and CDR2 is YYREEE (reference sequence). The CDR3 is made up of 15 amino acids. V trimming: 0 bases; J trimming: 7 bases; junction bases outside the gene matches: 7. DNA of the CDR3: TGTGCCAGCAGCTTGGCGGGGGGTCCGCGAAATGAGCAGTTCTTC. Encoded protein: CASSLAGGPRNEQFF.

This clonotype was detected only a few times. The genes are TRBV19 and TRBJ1-5; D is unresolved. This CDR3 is 13 amino acids long. V was clipped by 5 bases and J by 4 bases, with 9 bases between them. Germline V gene lookup returns CDR1 LNHDA and CDR2 SQIVND (reference sequence). CDR3 nucleotides: TGTGCCAGTAGTGGCGTGGGGAATCAGCCCCAGCATTTT. It codes for CASSGVGNQPQHF.

In its sample, this clonotype was seen a few times. The chain recombines TRBV7-8 with TRBJ2-7; no clear D. The CDR3 consists of 15 residues. The germline V gene has CDR1 SGHVS and CDR2 FQNEAQ. Trimming cost V 1 base and J 0 bases, with 10 bases left between them. This CDR3 reads CASSLEARPSYEQYF. For the CDR3, the DNA is TGTGCCAGCAGCTTAGAAGCCAGACCCTCCTACGAGCAGTACTTC.

This clonotype was seen many times. The chain uses TRBV7-2 and TRBJ2-2; no clear D. Germline V CDR1 and CDR2: SGHTA, FQGNSA. This CDR3 spans 12 amino acids. The ends were cut back, 1 base at V and 6 bases at J, with 3 bases in the middle. The CDR3, as DNA: TGTGCCAGCAGCTTAGAGGCCGGGGAGCTGTTTTTT. This codes for CASSLEAGELFF.

The chain recombines TRBV7-2 with TRBJ1-2, with D unclear. The CDR3 sequence is 14 residues long. Trimming took off 5 bases at V and 4 bases at J, with 14 bases between the two ends. Per the germline V gene, CDR1 is SGHTA and CDR2 is FQGNSA. The CDR3 DNA follows: TGTGCCAGCAGCACAGCCGGGTTCATCTATGGCTACACCTTC. This codes for CASSTAGFIYGYTF.

This clonotype was detected a few times. The rearrangement links TRBV12-3 or TRBV12-4 to TRBJ2-3, with a tentative D call TRBD2 (6 bases). CDR3 length: 14 residues. Trimming took off 9 bases at V and 7 bases at J, with 20 bases between the two ends. The CDR3 DNA sequence: TGTGCCAGTTTCAGCGGGTACGGGGAGCATACGCAGTATTTT. Its protein is CASFSGYGEHTQYF.

This clonotype was observed a handful of times. The CDR3 nucleotides are TGTGCCAGCTCACCACCGTTGGCAGTTCAGCAGTTCTTC. It is translated as CASSPPLAVQQFF. V and J are TRBV18 and TRBJ2-1; no definite D call. This CDR3 spans 13 amino acids. Germline CDR1 KGHSH, CDR2 LQKENI. Trimming stripped 0 bases from V and 11 bases from J, with 11 bases between.

The table lists this clonotype with a few counts. V is TRBV12-3 or TRBV12-4 and J is TRBJ2-2; TRBD2 agrees at 14 bases. J gave up 7 bases and V 6 bases, and 7 bases lay outside the gene matches. There are 16 residues in the CDR3. The CDR3 region has the DNA TGTGCCAGCAGCCAGACTAGCGGGAGGGCTCACGGGGAGCTGTTTTTT. It is translated as CASSQTSGRAHGELFF.

This chain uses TRBV6-5 with TRBJ2-7; 7 nucleotides match TRBD1. The J segment lost 2 bases and the V segment lost 4 bases, leaving 5 bases of the junction unmatched. Germline V gene sequence: CDR1 MNHEY, CDR2 SVGAGI. CDR3 size: 14 residues. CDR3 region: CASSFDRATYEQYF. In DNA, the CDR3 is TGTGCCAGCAGTTTTGACAGGGCTACCTACGAGCAGTACTTC.

The rearrangement links TRBV12-3 or TRBV12-4 to TRBJ1-2, with 11 bases aligning to TRBD1. This CDR3 is 14 amino acids long. Unmatched junction bases numbered 8, after V lost 8 bases and J lost 6 bases. CDR3 DNA: TGTGCCAGCGTAAAACCGGGACAGGGGGATGGCTACACCTTC. Its translation is CASVKPGQGDGYTF.

The J gene is TRBJ2-3, the V gene TRBV7-2; TRBD1 aligns across 9 bases. Losses at the gene ends were 5 bases for V and 2 bases for J; bases not matched to a gene: 11. The CDR3 extends over 17 amino acids. Germline loops: CDR1 SGHTA, CDR2 FQGNSA. The CDR3 loop reads CASSSRSGTGITDTQYF. The CDR3 DNA is TGTGCCAGCAGCAGCCGGAGCGGGACAGGGATCACAGATACGCAGTATTTT.

The J gene is TRBJ2-1, the V gene TRBV7-2; D assignment may be TRBD1 or TRBD2 (6 bases each). Trimming shortened V by 0 bases and J by 9 bases, and 18 bases separated the two germline ends. The CDR3 is made up of 16 amino acids. Per the germline V gene, CDR1 is SGHTA and CDR2 is FQGNSA. DNA of the CDR3: TGTGCCAGCAGCTTAGCAGCCGGGGGCGGGGTGGTTGAGCAGTTCTTC. This codes for CASSLAAGGGVVEQFF.

Only a few counts were recorded for this clonotype. The chain has TRBV7-8 and TRBJ2-5; 14 bases are a match to TRBD2. The CDR3 covers 17 residues. CDR1 is SGHVS, CDR2 FQNEAQ, per germline. After removal of 3 bases from V and 5 bases from J, the junction contained 8 bases not matched to a gene. CDR3 residues: CASSFGLAGGSQETQYF. The CDR3 bases are TGTGCCAGCAGCTTCGGACTAGCGGGAGGAAGCCAGGAGACCCAGTACTTC.

The chain has TRBV7-2 and TRBJ1-2, with a tentative D call TRBD1 (6 bases). This CDR3 spans 16 amino acids. Germline CDR1 SGHTA, CDR2 FQGNSA. The germline V and J ends were trimmed by 1 base and 11 bases, with 23 bases remaining between them. CDR3 nucleotide sequence: TGTGCCAGCAGCTTAGAGGGGGGGGCAGGGACGGGGAGATACACCTTC. This codes for CASSLEGGAGTGRYTF.

The chain joins TRBV12-3 or TRBV12-4 to TRBJ2-3, with 7 bases that match TRBD1. The CDR3 runs 17 residues. J gave up 2 bases and V 4 bases, and 12 bases lay outside the gene matches. Here the CDR3 reads CASSSSVPGTATDTQYF. The CDR3 nucleotides read TGTGCCAGCAGTTCGTCCGTTCCAGGGACAGCCACAGATACGCAGTATTTT.

The chain has TRBV7-2 and TRBJ2-7, with TRBD2 matching 7 bases. Germline V gives CDR1 SGHTA, CDR2 FQGNSA. Trimming removed 1 base from V and 2 bases from J; junction bases left unmatched: 5. The length of the CDR3 is 15 residues. This chain's CDR3 is CASSLELARTYEQYF. As DNA, the CDR3 is TGTGCCAGCAGCTTAGAACTAGCGAGAACCTACGAGCAGTACTTC.

The V call is TRBV7-2, the J call TRBJ1-1; a possible D gene is TRBD1 (5 bases). Germline V gene sequence: CDR1 SGHTA, CDR2 FQGNSA. V gave up 2 bases and J gave up 10 bases, with 11 bases separating them. The CDR3 contains 12 residues. Here the CDR3 DNA reads TGTGCCAGCAGCTTAACCTGGGACGGAGCTTTCTTT. It is translated as CASSLTWDGAFF. The variable domain in full, completed from reference TRBV7-2 and TRBJ1-1, reads GAGVSQSPSNKVTEKGKDVELRCDPISGHTALYWYRQSLGQGLEFLIYFQGNSAPDKSGLPSDRFSAERTGGSVSTLTIQRTQQEDSAVYLCASSLTWDGAFFGQGTRLTVV.

This chain connects TRBV7-8 to TRBJ2-3; a weak D match, TRBD1 (6 bases). V lost 3 bases to trimming and J lost 6 bases, with 13 bases between them. CDR3 length equals 14 residues. The germline gives CDR1 SGHVS, CDR2 FQNEAQ. CDR3 sequence: CASSFGERGDTQYF. CDR3 nucleotide sequence: TGTGCCAGCAGCTTTGGGGAAAGGGGGGATACGCAGTATTTT.

In its sample, this clonotype was seen a few times. The chain links TRBV7-2 to TRBJ1-1; the D is unclear. Between the trimmed V and J ends, which lost 5 bases and 3 bases, there was a span of 13 bases. CDR3 length equals 14 residues. Germline assignment: CDR1 SGHTA and CDR2 FQGNSA. CDR3 DNA: TGTGCCAGCAGCCCTCCGGGTTGGGACACTGAAGCTTTCTTT. Protein product: CASSPPGWDTEAFF. The full variable domain, rest sourced from reference TRBV7-2 and TRBJ1-1, is GAGVSQSPSNKVTEKGKDVELRCDPISGHTALYWYRQSLGQGLEFLIYFQGNSAPDKSGLPSDRFSAERTGGSVSTLTIQRTQQEDSAVYLCASSPPGWDTEAFFGQGTRLTVV.

This chain links TRBV20-1 with TRBJ1-1; D is unresolved. V was cut by 4 bases and J by 1 base, with 7 bases left in between. The CDR3 has 12 amino acids. CDR1 is DFQATT, CDR2 SNEGSKA, per germline (reference sequence). CDR3 nucleotide sequence: TGCAGTGCTAAAGAGGGGAACACTGAAGCTTTCTTT. Its protein is CSAKEGNTEAFF.